What follows is one T cell receptor beta chain and its context. Antigen unknown. V dropped 2 bases and J dropped 8; count of bases not matched to a gene: 10. CDR1 and CDR2 from the germline V gene are MGHDK and SYGVNS. CDR3 length: 15 amino acids. This sample is part of a study of spatial heterogeneity in lung cancer. Study at large: PBMC samples from follow-up, where available, were sequenced a median of roughly 2 years after resection. Detected sequences consistently included more beta-chain ones than alpha-chain ones. Points from the study as a whole: Circulating ubiquitous expanded tumor TCRs were observed more frequently at resection than at follow-up.

Time point reported: blood at routine non-recurrence follow-up after resection. Without sorting, whole RNA was sequenced from tumor, nontumor lung or frozen PBMC. On each TCR cDNA molecule, a unique molecular identifier was present. TCRdb itself ran the 5' RACE reads through MiXCR, one entry per CDR3 protein. The top ten clones hold about 15% of a sample with about 120,000 distinct CDR3 sequences, 9% to 15% of them seen once. This TCR was sampled from a male donor with early-stage non-small cell lung cancer. This material consisted of PBMCs, taken at follow-up. The chain is built from TRBV25-1 and TRBJ1-2, with TRBD1 identical over 8 bases. CDR3 DNA sequence: TGTGCCAGCAGTGAACGGACAGGGCGATCGGACGGCTACACCTTC. As protein: CASSERTGRSDGYTF.